Shown below are 17 T cell receptor beta chains from a single sample sequenced in a study of blood T cell repertoires in COVID-19. The data were produced by immunoSEQ multiplex PCR, yet TCRdb's version contains in-frame clones alone and is incomplete. The sample carries approximately 110,000 clones, around 88% recorded once. The sequencing input was peripheral blood. The receptors stem from a woman between 50 and 59 years old with active or convalescent COVID-19.

This clone was seen just once. V usage is TRBV7-9 and J usage is TRBJ2-5; D call uncertain. Germline-derived CDR1 and CDR2 are SEHNR and FQNEAQ (reference sequence). V was pared by 4 bases and J by 0 bases, with 9 bases between. The CDR3 runs 14 residues. CDR3 DNA sequence: TGTGCCAGCAGCTCCCCTGGCCACCAAGAGACCCAGTACTTC. Translation gives CASSSPGHQETQYF.

The genes are TRBV28 and TRBJ1-5; D is unresolved. CDR3 length: 14 amino acids. V was pared by 7 bases and J by 7 bases, with 17 bases between. The germline gives CDR1 MDHEN, CDR2 SYDVKM. CDR3 sequence: CASTYPGLEQPQHF. CDR3 bases: TGTGCCAGCACCTATCCAGGACTTGAGCAGCCCCAGCATTTT.

The gene calls are TRBV5-5 and TRBJ2-3; weak D call: TRBD2 (7 bases). Trimming pared 2 bases from V and 2 bases from J, leaving 18 bases between. There are 17 residues in the CDR3. Germline values: CDR1 SGHKS, CDR2 YYEKEE (reference sequence). The CDR3 nucleotides read TGTGCCAGCAGCTTATATCCGGGGGGCCTTAACACAGATACGCAGTATTTT. Translation gives CASSLYPGGLNTDTQYF.

The gene calls are TRBV6-1 and TRBJ2-1; 8 bases are a match to TRBD2. The CDR3 has 15 amino acids. Unmatched junction bases numbered 9, after V lost 1 base and J lost 10 bases. The germline CDR1 and CDR2 sequences are MNHNS and SASEGT. The CDR3, as DNA: TGTGCCAGCAGTGAAGATCAGCGGGGGACGTTGGAGCAGTTCTTC. Translation: CASSEDQRGTLEQFF.

The chain combines TRBV21-1 with TRBJ2-7; TRBD2 is the table's D call and was not checked against the DNA. TRBV21-1 is tagged as a pseudogene. CDR3 length: 16 amino acids. In DNA, the CDR3 is TGTGCCAGCCAGCATCGGGCTAGCGGGAGTCTCGACGAGCAGTACTTC. Its translation: CASQHRASGSLDEQYF.

The V call is TRBV20-1, the J call TRBJ2-3; a weak D match, TRBD1 (5 bases). V gave up 7 bases and J gave up 11 bases, with 13 bases separating them. This CDR3 is 10 amino acids long. Germline V CDR1 and CDR2: DFQATT, SNEGSKA (reference sequence). This chain's CDR3 is CSVLAGQQYF. As DNA, the CDR3 is TGCAGTGTCCTCGCCGGACAGCAGTATTTT.

The chain joins TRBV5-6 to TRBJ1-4; TRBD1 matches at 7 bases. Germline-derived CDR1 and CDR2 are SGHDT and YYEEEE. The CDR3 spans 15 residues. V shed 1 base and J 6 bases; nucleotides not matched to a gene: 6. CDR3 DNA: TGTGCCAGCAGCTTGAACGACAGGGTAGATGAAAAACTGTTTTTT. Residues: CASSLNDRVDEKLFF.

The count of this clone is one. The chain is built from TRBV5-6 and TRBJ2-3; D is undetermined. V was shortened by 0 bases and J by 0 bases, with 5 bases between the two germline ends. This CDR3 has 14 amino acids. Germline loops: CDR1 SGHDT, CDR2 YYEEEE. The CDR3 here is CASSLGPSTDTQYF. In nucleotides, the CDR3 is TGTGCCAGCAGCTTGGGGCCTAGCACAGATACGCAGTATTTT.

The CDR3 sequence is CASSIRQGAYEQYF. CDR3 DNA sequence: TGTGCCAGCAGTATTAGACAGGGGGCCTACGAGCAGTACTTC. The chain links TRBV27 to TRBJ2-7; TRBD1 aligns across 9 bases. Germline V gene lookup returns CDR1 MNHEY and CDR2 SMNVEV (reference sequence). Trimming cost V 5 bases and J 2 bases; bases outside gene matches: 4. This CDR3 is built from 14 residues.

This rearrangement joins TRBV28 to TRBJ2-7; weak D call: TRBD2 (6 bases). V dropped 6 bases and J dropped 0 bases, with 15 bases sitting between them. This CDR3 has 15 residues. CDR1 and CDR2 (germline): MDHEN, SYDVKM. The CDR3 here is CASRYIAVSSYEQYF. In nucleotides, the CDR3 is TGTGCCAGCAGATATATAGCGGTGAGCTCCTACGAGCAGTACTTC.

The V and J genes are TRBV29-1 and TRBJ1-1; TRBD1 aligns across 7 bases. This CDR3 is built from 13 residues. V lost 3 bases, J lost 5 bases, and 6 bases stayed unmatched. Germline V lookup: CDR1 SQVTM, CDR2 ANQGSEA. CDR3 residues: CSVDRGTATEAFF. The DNA for the CDR3 is TGCAGCGTTGACAGGGGGACGGCGACTGAAGCTTTCTTT.

The rearrangement joins TRBV3-1 (or the pseudogene TRBV3-2) to TRBJ2-2; D ambiguous. V was pared by 8 bases and J by 5 bases, with 21 bases between. CDR3 length: 16 amino acids. Germline CDR1 LGHDT, CDR2 YNNKEL (reference sequence). The CDR3 DNA sequence: TGTGCCAGCCGCGACCCCGGAACGAGCAGGACCGGGGAGCTGTTTTTT. Translated: CASRDPGTSRTGELFF.

The gene calls are TRBV6-4 and TRBJ2-2; tentative D call: TRBD1 (5 bases). The CDR3 sequence is 15 residues long. Germline lookup yields CDR1 MRHNA and CDR2 SNTAGT. Deletions cut 2 bases from V and 4 bases from J, with 11 bases between. The CDR3 nucleotides read TGTGCCAGCAGTGACGGTCAGGGCGGCACCGGGGAGCTGTTTTTT. Translation: CASSDGQGGTGELFF.

On this clone: No DNA is shown, since the ends of the CDR3 on it are uncertain; the CDR3 is the one TCRdb lists. The chain combines TRBV4-1 with TRBJ1-2; the table's D call, TRBD1, has no DNA check behind it. Inclusive of both ends, the CDR3 amounts to 14 amino acids. Per germline, CDR1 MGHRA and CDR2 YSYEKL. CDR3 amino acids: CASSQVGTGAPSTF.

Notes on this clone: The sample contains more than one DNA sequence encoding this CDR3. The chain is built from TRBV18 and TRBJ2-7; 11 bases line up with TRBD2. V gave up 3 bases and J gave up 1 base; unmatched junction bases: 5. This CDR3 has 16 amino acids. The germline gives CDR1 KGHSH, CDR2 LQKENI. This CDR3 reads CASSPGTSGTSYEQYF. The CDR3 DNA reads as TGTGCCAGCTCACCCGGGACTAGCGGAACTTCCTACGAGCAGTACTTC.

The rearrangement joins TRBV7-3 to TRBJ2-2, with TRBD2 identical over 7 bases. The trim removed 11 bases at V and 7 bases at J, leaving 10 bases unmatched. Looked up from germline, CDR1 is SGHTA and CDR2 is FQGTGA. The CDR3 has 13 amino acids. The CDR3 loop is CASGEGRGGELFF. CDR3 nucleotides: TGTGCCTCGGGGGAGGGCCGAGGCGGGGAGCTGTTTTTT. The variable domain in full, with the rest retrieved from reference TRBV7-3 and TRBJ2-2, is GAGVSQTPSNKVTEKGKYVELRCDPISGHTALYWYRQSLGQGPEFLIYFQGTGAADDSGLPNDRFFAVRPEGSVSTLKIQRTERGDSAVYLCASGEGRGGELFFGEGSRLTVL.

The chain has TRBV4-2 and TRBJ2-1; TRBD1 might be the D (5 bases). CDR1 and CDR2 (germline): LGHNA, YNFKEQ. There are 17 residues in the CDR3. V was clipped by 0 bases and J by 6 bases, with 18 bases between them. The CDR3 DNA reads TGTGCCAGCAGCCAAGATTACAAGGGGAAATGGGGCAATGAGCAGTTCTTC. Amino acids: CASSQDYKGKWGNEQFF.